This T cell receptor beta chain was sequenced in a study of PD-1 blockade in classical Hodgkin lymphoma. Looking at the study overall: The patients were dosed with nivolumab 3 mg/kg, infused intravenously every 2 weeks. Findings of the study overall: According to reports, newly diagnosed patients had lower baseline TCR diversity than healthy donors, and relapsed/refractory patients had lower baseline TCR diversity still. Whoever responded completely had baseline diversity much like that seen in newly diagnosed patients.

There was relapse after autologous stem cell transplantation in every patient, and there was variation in brentuximab vedotin exposure. The protocol was immunoSEQ multiplex PCR, while the TCRdb copy is restricted to in-frame clones and leaves out a portion. The table records under 95,000 clones, just over 90% of them present only once. As to this clone: Its antigen is unknown.

Material: peripheral blood mononuclear cells (PBMCs), obtained at baseline. This TCR was recovered from a human donor with classical Hodgkin lymphoma.

CDR3 bases: TGCGCCAGCAGCTTGGGACATAACGCGAACACTGAAGCTTTCTTT. It is translated as CASSLGHNANTEAFF. V is TRBV5-1 and J is TRBJ1-1; no clear D. The CDR3 is 15 amino acids. The V gene's germline CDR1 is SGHRS and CDR2 YFSETQ. V lost 0 bases to trimming and J lost 1 base, with 10 bases between them.